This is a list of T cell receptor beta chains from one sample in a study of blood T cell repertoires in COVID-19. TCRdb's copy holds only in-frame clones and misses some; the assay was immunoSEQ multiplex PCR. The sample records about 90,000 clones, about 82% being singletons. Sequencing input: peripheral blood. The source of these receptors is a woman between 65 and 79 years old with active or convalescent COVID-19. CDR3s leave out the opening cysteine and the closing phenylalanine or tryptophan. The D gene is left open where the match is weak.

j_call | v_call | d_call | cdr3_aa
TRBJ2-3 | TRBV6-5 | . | ASSYGLGGTQY
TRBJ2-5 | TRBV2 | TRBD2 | ASSFWGLAGETQY
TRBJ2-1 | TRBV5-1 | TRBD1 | ASSIGQEPGNEQF
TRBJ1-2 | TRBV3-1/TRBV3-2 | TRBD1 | ASSHPGQGDYGYT
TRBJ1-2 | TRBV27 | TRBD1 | ASSFTTGDWRGYT
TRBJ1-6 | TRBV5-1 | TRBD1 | ASSYTQGGYSPLH
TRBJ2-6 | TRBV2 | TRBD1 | ASTLDRVLSGANVLT
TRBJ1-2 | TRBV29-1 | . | SVDRGTYYGYT
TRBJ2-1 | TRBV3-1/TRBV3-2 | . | ASSQQLTENNEQF
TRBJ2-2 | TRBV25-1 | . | ASSENRPNTGELF
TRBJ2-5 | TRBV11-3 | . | ASSLDGAAGGSQETQY
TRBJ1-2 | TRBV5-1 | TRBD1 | ASRTGAGGYGYT
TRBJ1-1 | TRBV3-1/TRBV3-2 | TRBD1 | ASSQAGGSTEAF
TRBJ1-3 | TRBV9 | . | ASSVDQDSGNTIY
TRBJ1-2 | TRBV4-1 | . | ASSRGITNYGYT
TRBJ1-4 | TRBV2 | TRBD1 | ASRGQENEKLF
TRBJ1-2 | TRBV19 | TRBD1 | ARGRQGEMDGYT
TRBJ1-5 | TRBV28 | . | ASRVQNQPQH
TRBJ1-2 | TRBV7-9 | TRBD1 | ASSTLTGVGYGYT
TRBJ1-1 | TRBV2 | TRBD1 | ASLTDRAFGAF
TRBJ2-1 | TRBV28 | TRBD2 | ASTPGAGVNYNEQF
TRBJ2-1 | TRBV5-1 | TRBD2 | ASSLLAGLAYNEQF
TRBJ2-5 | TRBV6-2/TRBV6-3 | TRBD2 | ASSYAAGGGNGTQY
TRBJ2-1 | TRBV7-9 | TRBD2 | ASSGGRKQF
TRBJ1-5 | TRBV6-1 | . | ASSDSRRGANQPQH
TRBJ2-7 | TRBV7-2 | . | ASSLSGQGTYEQY
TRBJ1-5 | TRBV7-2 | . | ASSPRDQPQH
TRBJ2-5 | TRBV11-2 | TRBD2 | ASSVGLAGETQY
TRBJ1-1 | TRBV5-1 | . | ASYFGVTGSNTEAF
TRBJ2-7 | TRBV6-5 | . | ASGPGRGSYEQY
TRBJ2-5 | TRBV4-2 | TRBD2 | ASSQGDMGLSRETQY
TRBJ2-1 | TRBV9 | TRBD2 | ASSVAGIALAGDNEQF
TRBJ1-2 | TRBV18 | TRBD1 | ASSPGTGADYGYT
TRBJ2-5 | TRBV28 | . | ASSFKGGWQETQY
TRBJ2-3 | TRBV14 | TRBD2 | ASSQDLRLAGEDTQY
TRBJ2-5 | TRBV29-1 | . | SVDHGAETQY
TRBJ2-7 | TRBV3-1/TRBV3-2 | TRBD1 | ASSLSGQGPYEQY
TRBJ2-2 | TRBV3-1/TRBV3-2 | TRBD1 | ASSQDRTGRTGELF
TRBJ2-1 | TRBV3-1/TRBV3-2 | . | ASSQLDSSRGQF
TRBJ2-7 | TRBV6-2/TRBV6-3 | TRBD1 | ASSWPRTGLYEQY
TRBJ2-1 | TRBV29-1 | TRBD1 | SVEVGTGDTYNEQF
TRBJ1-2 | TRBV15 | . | ATSRGGGIEYGYT
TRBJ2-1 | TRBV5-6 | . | ASSPWRKNNEQF
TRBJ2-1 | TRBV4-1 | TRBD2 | ASSQDWTSGVSSYNEQF
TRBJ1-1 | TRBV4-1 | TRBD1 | ASSRHTGQKNTEAF
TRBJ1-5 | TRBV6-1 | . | ASSERADTTYSNQPQH
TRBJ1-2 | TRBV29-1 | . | SVEGGDYGYT
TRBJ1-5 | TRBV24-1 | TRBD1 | ATSDTGQPDQPQH
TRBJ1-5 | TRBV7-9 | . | ASSQGLQGVSNQPQH
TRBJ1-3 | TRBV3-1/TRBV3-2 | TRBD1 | ASSRGTGGAAGGNTIY
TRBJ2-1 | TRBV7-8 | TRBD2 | ASSLRSSGSLSSYNEQF
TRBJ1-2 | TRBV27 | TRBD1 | ASSRAGGVYGYT
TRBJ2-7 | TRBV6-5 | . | ASAVRTGTYEQY
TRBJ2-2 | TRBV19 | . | ASSIARVSGELF
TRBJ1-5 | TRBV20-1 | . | SASTSRSQPQH